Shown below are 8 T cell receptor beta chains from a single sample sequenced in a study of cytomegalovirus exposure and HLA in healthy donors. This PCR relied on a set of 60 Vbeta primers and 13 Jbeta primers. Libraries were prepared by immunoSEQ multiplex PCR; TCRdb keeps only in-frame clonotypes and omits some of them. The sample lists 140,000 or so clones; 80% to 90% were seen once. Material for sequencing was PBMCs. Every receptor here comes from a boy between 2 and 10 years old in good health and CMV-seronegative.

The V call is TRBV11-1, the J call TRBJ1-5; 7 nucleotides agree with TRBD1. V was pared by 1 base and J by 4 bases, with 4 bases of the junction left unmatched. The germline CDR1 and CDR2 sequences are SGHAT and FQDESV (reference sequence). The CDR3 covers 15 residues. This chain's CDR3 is CASSLGGGDNQPQHF. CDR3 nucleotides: TGTGCCAGCAGCTTAGGAGGGGGCGATAATCAGCCCCAGCATTTT.

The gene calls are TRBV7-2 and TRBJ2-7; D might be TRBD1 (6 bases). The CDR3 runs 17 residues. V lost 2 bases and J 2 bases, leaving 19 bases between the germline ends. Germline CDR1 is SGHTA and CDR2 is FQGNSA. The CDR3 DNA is TGTGCCAGCAGCTTATATACCGGGACATCAGAGACCTACGAGCAGTACTTC. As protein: CASSLYTGTSETYEQYF.

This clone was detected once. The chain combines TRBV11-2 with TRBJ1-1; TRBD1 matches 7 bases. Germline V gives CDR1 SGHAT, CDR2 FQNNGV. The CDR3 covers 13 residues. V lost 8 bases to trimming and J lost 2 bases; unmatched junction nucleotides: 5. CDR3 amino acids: CASHRGFNTEAFF. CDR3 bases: TGTGCCAGCCACAGGGGTTTTAACACTGAAGCTTTCTTT.

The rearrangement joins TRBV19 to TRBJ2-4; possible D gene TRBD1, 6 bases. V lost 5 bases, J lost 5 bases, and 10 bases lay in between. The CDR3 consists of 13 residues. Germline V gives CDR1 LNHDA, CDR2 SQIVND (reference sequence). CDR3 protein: CASSGQGQNIQYF. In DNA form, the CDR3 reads TGTGCCAGTAGTGGGCAGGGGCAAAACATTCAGTACTTC.

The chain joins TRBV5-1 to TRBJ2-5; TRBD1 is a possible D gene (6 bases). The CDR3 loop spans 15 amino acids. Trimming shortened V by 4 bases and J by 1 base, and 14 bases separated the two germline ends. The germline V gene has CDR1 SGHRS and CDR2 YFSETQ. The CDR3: CASSPTGLFQETQYF. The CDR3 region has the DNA TGCGCCAGCAGCCCTACAGGGTTGTTCCAAGAGACCCAGTACTTC.

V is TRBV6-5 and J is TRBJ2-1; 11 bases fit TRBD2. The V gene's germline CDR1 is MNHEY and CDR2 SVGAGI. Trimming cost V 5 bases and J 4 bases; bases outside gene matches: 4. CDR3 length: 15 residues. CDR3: CASSPTSGDYNEQFF. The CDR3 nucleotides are TGTGCCAGCAGTCCGACTAGCGGGGATTACAATGAGCAGTTCTTC.

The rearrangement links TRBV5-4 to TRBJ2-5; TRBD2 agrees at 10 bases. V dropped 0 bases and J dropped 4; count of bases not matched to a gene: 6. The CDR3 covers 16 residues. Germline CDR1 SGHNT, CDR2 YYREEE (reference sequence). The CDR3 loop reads CASSLGASGSLETQYF. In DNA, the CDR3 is TGTGCCAGCAGCTTGGGCGCTAGCGGGAGCTTAGAGACCCAGTACTTC.

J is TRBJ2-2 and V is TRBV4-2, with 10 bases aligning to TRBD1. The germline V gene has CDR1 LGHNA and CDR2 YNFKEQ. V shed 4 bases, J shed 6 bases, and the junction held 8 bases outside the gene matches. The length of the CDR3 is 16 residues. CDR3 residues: CASSRRQGALSGELFF. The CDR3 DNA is TGTGCCAGCAGCCGCAGACAGGGGGCGTTGTCCGGGGAGCTGTTTTTT.